This T cell receptor beta chain derives from a study of T cell responses to AZD1222 COVID-19 vaccine. Sequencing used immunoSEQ multiplex PCR; TCRdb keeps in-frame clones, though not all of them. Of fewer than 150,000 clones detected, 88% appear once; the ten largest clones hold roughly 6.1%. Germline CDR1 and CDR2: LNHDA and SQIVND (reference sequence). This CDR3 region has 14 residues. V dropped 3 bases and J dropped 8 bases, with 16 bases sitting between them. Study-level results: Most donors were white British and more were female, and clonal diversity was possibly underestimated. AZD1222 recipients seropositive at baseline numbered only five or six.

On this clone itself: The antigen is not known.

This TCR was recovered from an adult who received the AZD1222 COVID-19 vaccine. This sample comprised peripheral blood, obtained 28 days after the second AZD1222 dose. The chain is built from TRBV19 and TRBJ1-2; no reliable D call. CDR3 bases: TGTGCCAGTAGTATGGGAACTCATGAAAAAGGCTACACCTTC. Its protein is CASSMGTHEKGYTF.